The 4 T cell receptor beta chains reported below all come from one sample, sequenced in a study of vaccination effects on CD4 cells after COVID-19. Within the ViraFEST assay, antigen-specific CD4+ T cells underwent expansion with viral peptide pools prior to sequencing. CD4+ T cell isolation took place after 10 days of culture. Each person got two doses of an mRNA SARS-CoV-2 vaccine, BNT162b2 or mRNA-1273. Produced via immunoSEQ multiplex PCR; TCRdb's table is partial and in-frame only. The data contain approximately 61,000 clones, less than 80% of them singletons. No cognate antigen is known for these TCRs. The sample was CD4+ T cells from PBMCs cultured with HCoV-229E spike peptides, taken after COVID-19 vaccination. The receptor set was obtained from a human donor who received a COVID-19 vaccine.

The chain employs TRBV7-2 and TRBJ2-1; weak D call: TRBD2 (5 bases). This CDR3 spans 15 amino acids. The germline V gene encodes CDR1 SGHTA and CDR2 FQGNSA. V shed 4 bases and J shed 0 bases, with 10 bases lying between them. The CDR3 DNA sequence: TGTGCCAGCAGCTCCGGACTCAGCTCCTACAATGAGCAGTTCTTC. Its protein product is CASSSGLSSYNEQFF.

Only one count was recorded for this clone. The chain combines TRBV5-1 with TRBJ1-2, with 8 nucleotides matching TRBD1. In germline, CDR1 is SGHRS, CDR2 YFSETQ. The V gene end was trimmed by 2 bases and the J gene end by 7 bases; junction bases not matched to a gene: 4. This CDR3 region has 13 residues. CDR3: CASSLGQGFGYTF. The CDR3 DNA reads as TGCGCCAGCAGCTTAGGACAGGGTTTTGGCTACACCTTC.

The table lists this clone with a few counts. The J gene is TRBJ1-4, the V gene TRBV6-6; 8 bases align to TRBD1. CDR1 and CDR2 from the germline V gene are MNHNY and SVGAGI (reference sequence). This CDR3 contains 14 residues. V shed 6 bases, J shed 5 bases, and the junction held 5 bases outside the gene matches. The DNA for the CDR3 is TGTGCCAGCAGACCGGGACAGGCGAATGAAAAACTGTTTTTT. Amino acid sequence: CASRPGQANEKLFF.

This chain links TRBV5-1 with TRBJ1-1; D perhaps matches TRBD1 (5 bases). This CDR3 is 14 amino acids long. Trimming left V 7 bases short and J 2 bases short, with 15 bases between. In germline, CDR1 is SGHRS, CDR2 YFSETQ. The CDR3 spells CASRYSGTNTEAFF. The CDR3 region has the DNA TGCGCCAGCCGGTATTCAGGGACTAACACTGAAGCTTTCTTT.